These T cell receptor beta chains were read from a single sample in a study of immune reconstitution after stem cell transplant in scleroderma. From the RT-PCR reads, TCRdb called clonotypes with MiXCR, one entry per CDR3 protein. The sample records 5,000 to 6,500 distinct CDR3 sequences, 8% being singletons. This specimen was acquired before or after autologous hematopoietic stem cell transplantation (not recorded which). These receptors were obtained from a male donor with systemic sclerosis. Both conserved end residues are part of each CDR3. The D gene is left open where the match is weak. Size tells how often a clone was seen (once, few, many) or the class of an expanded clone, and some rows leave it out.

j_call v_call d_call clone_size cdr3_nt cdr3_aa
TRBJ2-5 TRBV20-1 - medium-sized TGCAGTGCTGGCTGGGGGGACCCCCAAGAGACCCAGTACTTC CSAGWGDPQETQYF
TRBJ1-4 TRBV18 - - TGTGCCAGCTCACCGGGACCGAATGAAAAACTGTTTTTT CASSPGPNEKLFF
TRBJ2-5 TRBV5-4 - - TGTGCCAGCAGCAACCCCGAGGGTTGGGAGACCCAGTACTTC CASSNPEGWETQYF
TRBJ2-3 TRBV5-5 TRBD2 - TGTGCCAGCAGCCGCCCCCAGGCCCTAGCGGGTAGGGCAGATACGCAGTATTTT CASSRPQALAGRADTQYF
TRBJ1-1 TRBV5-6 - medium-sized TGTGCCAGCAGCCGTCAGGGGCGGGCTGAAGCTTTCTTT CASSRQGRAEAFF
TRBJ2-7 TRBV28 - medium-sized TGTGCCAGCACCCCCATCCGACAGCCGTCTTACGAGCAGTACTTC CASTPIRQPSYEQYF
TRBJ2-7 TRBV12-3/TRBV12-4 - few TGTGCCAGCAGGGTTTCCGTTTGGGGAGAGGAGCAGTACTTC CASRVSVWGEEQYF
TRBJ2-7 TRBV21-1 - medium-sized TGTGCCAGCAGCACTGCTCAGGGCAGCGACGAGCAGTACTTC CASSTAQGSDEQYF
TRBJ1-2 TRBV7-3 TRBD1 medium-sized TGTGCCAGCAGCCACACCCGGGACAGGGGGAGGTATGGCTACACCTTC CASSHTRDRGRYGYTF
TRBJ2-3 TRBV14 - few TGTGCCAGCAGCCACTCAGATACGCAGTATTTT CASSHSDTQYF
TRBJ2-7 TRBV7-9 TRBD1 medium-sized TGTGCCAGCAGCTCGCCGGGACAGGGGGTTTACGAGCAGTACTTC CASSSPGQGVYEQYF
TRBJ2-3 TRBV19 - medium-sized TGTGCCAGTAGCCTGCGGTCCAGAGAATCTACGCAGTATTTT CASSLRSRESTQYF
TRBJ2-3 TRBV28 - - TGTGCCAGCAGTTTATCCGAGGGAGTGAGCACAGATACGCAGTATTTT CASSLSEGVSTDTQYF
TRBJ2-3 TRBV28 - - TGTGCCAGCAGCTCCTCATCCTTTTATACAGATACGCAGTATTTT CASSSSSFYTDTQYF
TRBJ1-5 TRBV20-1 - medium-sized TGCAGTGCTAGGAGAGAAAATCAGCCCCAGCATTTT CSARRENQPQHF
TRBJ1-1 TRBV12-3/TRBV12-4 - few TGTGCCAGCAGCCCGACTACCGGGACCTTGGAAGCTTTCTTT CASSPTTGTLEAFF
TRBJ1-2 TRBV15 - few TGTGCCACCAGCAGAGATGCAGGGCCGGGGTATGGCTACACCTTC CATSRDAGPGYGYTF
TRBJ2-5 TRBV5-1 - - TGCGCCAGCAGCTTGACAGAAGAGACCCAGTACTTC CASSLTEETQYF
TRBJ2-1 TRBV7-9 TRBD2 few TGTGCCAGCAGCCCGAACCCGGGGGGTGAGCAGTTCTTC CASSPNPGGEQFF
TRBJ2-5 TRBV28 - medium-sized TGTGCCAGCAGTTCACAGGGCTCCGGGAGTAAGGGGACCCAGTACTTC CASSSQGSGSKGTQYF
TRBJ2-1 TRBV20-1 TRBD2 medium-sized TGCAGTGCTAGAGGATTAGCGGGTCGCTGGCCCCTCAGGAATGAGCAGTTCTTC CSARGLAGRWPLRNEQFF
TRBJ2-3 TRBV10-2 TRBD2 medium-sized TGCGCCAGCAGTCGGCTAGCGGGAAGGGATACGCAGTATTTT CASSRLAGRDTQYF
TRBJ1-5 TRBV6-5 - medium-sized TGTGCCAGCAGCGGACAACAGAATCAGCCCCAGCATTTT CASSGQQNQPQHF
TRBJ2-3 TRBV28 TRBD2 few TGTGCCAGCAGTTTAGAGCACGGGGGGGTCAGCACAGATACGCAGTATTTT CASSLEHGGVSTDTQYF
TRBJ1-4 TRBV14 TRBD1 medium-sized TGTGCCAGCACCCGGACAGGGTCACCTAATGAAAAACTGTTTTTT CASTRTGSPNEKLFF
TRBJ1-1 TRBV6-5 - few TGTGCCAGCAGTTCAGCTCGCGGGGGGGGGACTGAAGCTTTCTTT CASSSARGGGTEAFF
TRBJ2-2 TRBV29-1 - medium-sized TGCAGCGTTGAAGTAGGGGGAAAGAACACCGGGGAGCTGTTTTTT CSVEVGGKNTGELFF
TRBJ1-2 TRBV19 - medium-sized TGTGCCAGTAGTATTCCAGGGGTGGACTATGGCTACACCTTC CASSIPGVDYGYTF
TRBJ2-5 TRBV6-5 - medium-sized TGTGCCAGCAGTTTCAGCTGGGACTTCCCCCGCCAAGAGACCCAGTACTTC CASSFSWDFPRQETQYF
TRBJ2-1 TRBV6-2/TRBV6-3 TRBD2 medium-sized TGTGCCAGCAGCCGAAATATAGCGGGGTGGGAACAGGATGAGCAGTTCTTC CASSRNIAGWEQDEQFF
TRBJ2-2 TRBV20-1 - medium-sized TGCAGTGCTGTTGACTCGGAGAGGGACACCGGGGAGCTGTTTTTT CSAVDSERDTGELFF
TRBJ2-1 TRBV10-3 TRBD2 - TGTGCCATCAGTGAACCTAGCGGGGGATACAATGAGCAGTTCTTC CAISEPSGGYNEQFF
TRBJ2-5 TRBV29-1 - few TGCAGCGTTGGAAGGGGGATGGTTGGAGAGACCCAGTACTTC CSVGRGMVGETQYF
TRBJ2-1 TRBV29-1 TRBD2 medium-sized TGCAGCGTTGATCGTTTTACTAGCGGGAGTGGTTACAATGAGCAGTTCTTC CSVDRFTSGSGYNEQFF
TRBJ2-3 TRBV27 - - TGTGCCAGCAGTTTATCCAGCGGGCCCCCCACAGATACGCAGTATTTT CASSLSSGPPTDTQYF
TRBJ2-4 TRBV12-3/TRBV12-4 TRBD1 medium-sized TGTGCCAGCAGCCGGGACAGGGTGTCAGCCAAAAACATTCAGTACTTC CASSRDRVSAKNIQYF
TRBJ2-3 TRBV30 TRBD2 medium-sized TGTGCCTGGAGTGTACTAGCGGGATCAGATACGCAGTATTTT CAWSVLAGSDTQYF
TRBJ2-5 TRBV29-1 TRBD2 - TGCAGCGCATCACACCGGGGGGGGCAAGAGACCCAGTACTTC CSASHRGGQETQYF
TRBJ2-7 TRBV6-4 - medium-sized TGTGCCAGCAGTGAGAACCCAGGCTCCTACGAGCAGTACTTC CASSENPGSYEQYF
TRBJ1-2 TRBV4-3 - medium-sized TGCGCCAGCAGCCATGGTGCGGAGGATGGCTACACCTTC CASSHGAEDGYTF
TRBJ1-1 TRBV7-9 - medium-sized TGTGCCAGCAGCTTGGAAGGGAACACTGAAGCTTTCTTT CASSLEGNTEAFF
TRBJ2-5 TRBV6-2/TRBV6-3 TRBD1 medium-sized TGTGCCAGCAGTTACGAAACCCCGGGACAGAGGGGAGAGACCCAGTACTTC CASSYETPGQRGETQYF
TRBJ1-1 TRBV28 TRBD1 large TGTGCCAGCAGTTCGGCACAGGGGGCAGACACTGAAGCTTTCTTT CASSSAQGADTEAFF
TRBJ2-3 TRBV27 - - TGTGCCAGCAGTTTCTCTCCAGAGATAACAGATACGCAGTATTTT CASSFSPEITDTQYF
TRBJ1-2 TRBV27 TRBD1 medium-sized TGTGCCAGCAGTTTATCGGGACAGGGGGGAAACTATGGCTACACCTTC CASSLSGQGGNYGYTF
TRBJ2-5 TRBV29-1 - few TGCAGCGTTGAGTCGGCAGGGGAAACGGAGACCCAGTACTTC CSVESAGETETQYF
TRBJ2-3 TRBV6-6 TRBD2 - TGTGCCAGCATCCTAGGACTAGAATCTGATACGCAGTATTTT CASILGLESDTQYF
TRBJ2-7 TRBV2 - medium-sized TGTGCCAGCAGGAGAAACTTTCTGACTACGAGTTCGCACGAGCAGTACTTC CASRRNFLTTSSHEQYF
TRBJ1-5 TRBV28 TRBD1 medium-sized TGTGCCAGCAGCACGGACAGGGGAGGTCAGCCCCAGCATTTT CASSTDRGGQPQHF
TRBJ2-1 TRBV28 - medium-sized TGTGCCACCCTCCGCTCCGGGAGCCATGAGCAGTTCTTC CATLRSGSHEQFF
TRBJ1-6 TRBV20-1 TRBD1 medium-sized TGCAGTGCTGGGACAGGGGTCGGGTATAATTCACCCCTCCACTTT CSAGTGVGYNSPLHF
TRBJ1-2 TRBV2 - - TGTGCCAGTTCCCGGGGGTATGGCTACACCTTC CASSRGYGYTF
TRBJ2-1 TRBV5-6 TRBD2 few TGTGCCAGCAGCCCGGGACTAGGAACCTACAATGAGCAGTTCTTC CASSPGLGTYNEQFF